This entry lists 25 T cell receptor beta chains sequenced from one sample in a study of cytomegalovirus exposure and HLA in healthy donors. Vbeta (60) and Jbeta (13) primers were used in the PCR. TCRdb's table, derived via immunoSEQ multiplex PCR, lists solely in-frame clones and lacks some. The sample contains 85,000 to 100,000 clones, approximately 57% of which appear only once. Sequencing used PBMCs. The source is a woman in her 30s in good health and CMV-seronegative.

J is TRBJ2-2 and V is TRBV5-1; 8 positions match TRBD2. J was trimmed by 4 bases and V by 4 bases; bases with no gene match: 6. This CDR3 region has 15 residues. The germline V gene encodes CDR1 SGHRS and CDR2 YFSETQ. For the CDR3, the DNA is TGCGCCAGCAGCGTTCGGACTAGCTTCACCGGGGAGCTGTTTTTT. As protein: CASSVRTSFTGELFF. Variable domain in full (rest from reference TRBV5-1 and TRBJ2-2): KAGVTQTPRYLIKTRGQQVTLSCSPISGHRSVSWYQQTPGQGLQFLFEYFSETQRNKGNFPGRFSGRQFSNSRSEMNVSTLELGDSALYLCASSVRTSFTGELFFGEGSRLTVL.

The rearrangement links TRBV9 to TRBJ2-7, with 9 bases lining up with TRBD1. CDR1 is SGDLS and CDR2 is YYNGEE in the germline V gene. This CDR3 spans 14 amino acids. With V trimmed by 4 bases and J by 2 bases, 4 bases remained unmatched. The CDR3 nucleotides read TGTGCCAGCAGCTACAGGGGGCGTCCCTACGAGCAGTACTTC. Translating gives CASSYRGRPYEQYF.

The sample holds a few counts of this clone. CDR3 loop: CASSLGTGGYTGELFF. The CDR3 region has the DNA TGTGCCAGCAGCTTAGGAACAGGGGGCTACACCGGGGAGCTGTTTTTT. This chain links TRBV13 with TRBJ2-2; 9 bases fit TRBD1. The trim removed 0 bases at V and 3 bases at J, leaving 2 bases unmatched. The CDR3 is made up of 16 amino acids. The V gene's germline CDR1 is PRHDT and CDR2 FYEKMQ (reference sequence). Supplemented by reference TRBV13 and TRBJ2-2, the full variable domain reads AAGVIQSPRHLIKEKRETATLKCYPIPRHDTVYWYQQGPGQDPQFLISFYEKMQSDKGSIPDRFSAQQFSDYHSELNMSSLELGDSALYFCASSLGTGGYTGELFFGEGSRLTVL.

This clone was counted only a few times. The V gene is TRBV10-2, the J gene TRBJ2-2; 12 bases align to TRBD2. The V segment lost 6 bases and the J segment 5 bases; nucleotides outside the gene matches: 7. The CDR3 runs 16 residues. Germline lookup yields CDR1 WSHSY and CDR2 SAAADI. CDR3 loop: CASRLAGGKGTGELFF. The CDR3 coding sequence is TGCGCCAGCAGACTAGCGGGAGGTAAAGGGACCGGGGAGCTGTTTTTT.

The gene calls are TRBV4-1 and TRBJ2-7; no reliable D call. The length of the CDR3 is 15 residues. V gave up 0 bases and J gave up 3 bases, with 12 bases separating them. CDR1 and CDR2 from the germline V gene are MGHRA and YSYEKL. The CDR3, as DNA: TGCGCCAGCAGCCAAGAAGCCCAGGATGTCTACGAGCAGTACTTC. Translated, it gives CASSQEAQDVYEQYF.

This chain joins TRBV6-5 and TRBJ1-2; a possible D gene is TRBD1 (6 bases). Germline V lookup: CDR1 MNHEY, CDR2 SVGAGI. V shed 0 bases and J shed 5 bases, with 13 bases lying between them. This CDR3 spans 15 amino acids. The CDR3 here is CASSYSSRDNYGYTF. Here the CDR3 DNA reads TGTGCCAGCAGTTACTCGTCCCGGGACAATTATGGCTACACCTTC.

This chain uses TRBV5-1 with TRBJ2-3; 7 bases fit TRBD2. The CDR3 is 16 amino acids. V gave up 0 bases and J gave up 2 bases; unmatched junction bases: 6. Germline CDR1 reads SGHRS; CDR2 reads YFSETQ. The CDR3 sequence: CASSLVPREDTDTQYF. CDR3 in DNA: TGCGCCAGCAGCTTGGTTCCCCGGGAGGACACAGATACGCAGTATTTT.

The chain uses TRBV7-9 and TRBJ2-7, with D possibly TRBD1 on 5 matching bases. Germline V gene lookup returns CDR1 SEHNR and CDR2 FQNEAQ (reference sequence). With 7 bases removed from V and 7 bases from J, the gap between germline ends came to 17 bases. The CDR3 is 13 amino acids. The CDR3 DNA reads as TGTGCCAGCATCCCCGCACTTGGGGCTGAGCAGTACTTC. Protein product: CASIPALGAEQYF.

The chain combines TRBV9 with TRBJ1-1; D remains ambiguous. V was trimmed by 4 bases and J by 1 base, leaving 8 bases between them. Germline CDR1 SGDLS, CDR2 YYNGEE. This CDR3 is 13 amino acids long. The CDR3 sequence is CASSPQWNTEAFF. The CDR3 region has the DNA TGTGCCAGCAGCCCCCAGTGGAACACTGAAGCTTTCTTT.

The rearrangement links TRBV28 to TRBJ1-5; TRBD1 aligns across 11 bases. CDR3 length: 18 residues. Germline CDR1 MDHEN, CDR2 SYDVKM. With 3 bases clipped from V and 6 bases from J, the junction kept 13 bases outside the gene matches. Here the CDR3 reads CASSLWRGTGGRGQPQHF. The CDR3 coding sequence is TGTGCCAGCAGTTTGTGGCGGGGGACAGGGGGAAGAGGTCAGCCCCAGCATTTT.

This clone was seen more than once but under ten times. The chain recombines TRBV29-1 with TRBJ2-7; possible D gene TRBD1, 6 bases. The length of the CDR3 is 13 residues. V was shortened by 4 bases and J by 3 bases, with 13 bases between the two germline ends. Germline lookup yields CDR1 SQVTM and CDR2 ANQGSEA. The CDR3 DNA reads TGCAGCGTTGCCCCACAGGGCGACTACGAGCAGTACTTC. This encodes CSVAPQGDYEQYF.

This rearrangement joins TRBV10-3 to TRBJ2-1, with 7 bases matching TRBD1. Trimming at V came to 0 bases and at J to 10 bases, leaving 6 bases not matched to a gene. Germline CDR1 and CDR2: ENHRY and SYGVKD. This CDR3 comprises 14 residues. This chain's CDR3 is CAISESDRAREQFF. CDR3 bases: TGTGCCATCAGTGAGTCTGACAGGGCTAGAGAGCAGTTCTTC.

This chain joins TRBV9 and TRBJ1-4, with 11 bases that match TRBD1. With V trimmed by 3 bases and J by 0 bases, 13 bases remained unmatched. Germline-derived CDR1 and CDR2 are SGDLS and YYNGEE. The CDR3 consists of 20 residues. CDR3 DNA: TGTGCCAGCAGCGCATCAGCTGGGACAGGGGGTTATGCAACTAATGAAAAACTGTTTTTT. Its protein product is CASSASAGTGGYATNEKLFF.

The chain uses TRBV19 and TRBJ1-3, with a weak D call TRBD1 (5 bases). The V end lost 2 bases, the J end lost 2 bases, and 10 bases lay between the germline ends. This CDR3 is built from 15 residues. In germline, CDR1 is LNHDA, CDR2 SQIVND (reference sequence). The CDR3 sequence: CASSIYAGTGNTIYF. For the CDR3, the DNA is TGTGCCAGTAGTATATACGCAGGGACTGGAAACACCATATATTTT.

The genes are TRBV19 and TRBJ2-2, with D tentatively TRBD2 (5 bases). V lost 5 bases and J lost 5, with 12 bases in between. The CDR3 runs to 14 residues. Germline-derived CDR1 and CDR2 are LNHDA and SQIVND (reference sequence). For the CDR3, the DNA is TGTGCCAGTAGTTCCCCAGACTATACCGGGGAGCTGTTTTTT. The encoded protein is CASSSPDYTGELFF.

A few counts support this clone. This chain uses TRBV7-2 with TRBJ1-1; D perhaps matches TRBD1 (5 bases). The ends were cut back, 6 bases at V and 6 bases at J, with 14 bases in the middle. Germline V CDR1 and CDR2: SGHTA, FQGNSA. The CDR3 sequence is 13 residues long. Written as DNA, the CDR3 is TGTGCCAGCAGTTTTTCGCTCAGGGCTGAAGCTTTCTTT. Its translation is CASSFSLRAEAFF.

This chain uses TRBV5-4 with TRBJ1-2, with TRBD1 identical over 7 bases. Trimming at V came to 4 bases and at J to 8 bases, leaving 11 bases not matched to a gene. The CDR3 sequence is 14 residues long. The V gene's germline CDR1 is SGHNT and CDR2 YYREEE (reference sequence). CDR3 protein: CASSLGQSLGGYTF. In DNA, the CDR3 is TGTGCCAGCAGCCTGGGACAGTCCCTCGGGGGCTACACCTTC.

The CDR3 loop reads CASSDRLAGGLEQYF. CDR3 nucleotide sequence: TGTGCCAGCAGCGATCGACTAGCGGGAGGGCTCGAGCAGTACTTC. The rearrangement joins TRBV5-4 to TRBJ2-7; 14 bases are a match to TRBD2. Germline CDR1 SGHNT, CDR2 YYREEE (reference sequence). The CDR3 is 15 residues long. J was trimmed by 6 bases and V by 4 bases; bases with no gene match: 6.

The chain combines TRBV6-1 with TRBJ2-4; TRBD2 aligns across 10 bases. Germline lookup yields CDR1 MNHNS and CDR2 SASEGT. With 6 bases clipped from V and 7 bases from J, the junction kept 3 bases outside the gene matches. This CDR3 is 13 amino acids long. CDR3 region: CASSSGRANIQYF. The CDR3, as DNA: TGTGCCAGCAGCAGCGGGAGGGCGAACATTCAGTACTTC.

To note about this clone: Other nucleotide sequences in the sample specify the same CDR3. This chain connects TRBV28 to TRBJ2-6, with D hard to call. This CDR3 is built from 13 residues. Germline lookup yields CDR1 MDHEN and CDR2 SYDVKM. Trimming cost V 6 bases and J 0 bases, with 3 bases left between them. CDR3 coding DNA: TGTGCCAGCAGCGGCTCTGGGGCCAACGTCCTGACTTTC. It specifies CASSGSGANVLTF.

The chain couples TRBV7-8 to TRBJ2-2, with TRBD2 matching 7 bases. This CDR3 is built from 16 residues. Germline V CDR1 and CDR2: SGHVS, FQNEAQ. J was trimmed by 2 bases and V by 2 bases; bases with no gene match: 5. Written as DNA, the CDR3 is TGTGCCAGCAGCTTAAGAAGCGGGGCAAACACCGGGGAGCTGTTTTTT. Its translation is CASSLRSGANTGELFF.

This sequence joins TRBV12-5 and TRBJ1-3; tentatively, D is TRBD1 (5 bases). Deletions cut 2 bases from V and 2 bases from J, with 7 bases between. Per the germline V gene, CDR1 is LGHNT and CDR2 is FRNRAP. This CDR3 has 14 amino acids. CDR3 DNA: TGTGCTAGTGGTTTGCAGGGCGCTGGAAACACCATATATTTT. Protein: CASGLQGAGNTIYF.

The chain uses TRBV7-9 and TRBJ2-4; weak D call: TRBD2 (6 bases). From germline, CDR1 is SEHNR and CDR2 FQNEAQ (reference sequence). The CDR3 has 16 amino acids. Trimming shortened V by 6 bases and J by 1 base, and 16 bases separated the two germline ends. Written as DNA, the CDR3 is TGTGCCAGCAGGGGGACGGAGGGGCGGGCCAAAAACATTCAGTACTTC. This codes for CASRGTEGRAKNIQYF.

The chain joins TRBV5-1 to TRBJ1-5, with TRBD1 matching over 9 bases. Trimming at V came to 0 bases and at J to 1 base, leaving 2 bases not matched to a gene. The germline V gene has CDR1 SGHRS and CDR2 YFSETQ. The CDR3 totals 16 residues. The CDR3 loop reads CASSLGDRASNQPQHF. CDR3 in DNA: TGCGCCAGCAGCTTGGGGGACAGGGCGAGCAATCAGCCCCAGCATTTT.

CDR3 sequence (DNA): TGTGCCTGGAGCCGGGACACCGGCACAGATACGCAGTATTTT. This sequence encodes CAWSRDTGTDTQYF. J is TRBJ2-3 and V is TRBV30; possibly TRBD1 for D (6 bases). The CDR3 runs to 14 residues. The germline V gene has CDR1 GTSNPN and CDR2 SVGIG (reference sequence). V shed 3 bases and J shed 1 base, with 11 bases lying between them.